This entry lists 3 T cell receptor beta chains sequenced from one sample in a study of blood T cell repertoires in COVID-19. Some clones are missing from TCRdb's copy, which holds only in-frame ones; the method was immunoSEQ multiplex PCR. The data contain around 70,000 clones, around four fifths of them singletons. The sample comprised peripheral blood. These receptors all stem from a human donor in a cohort sampled during active COVID-19.

The V and J genes are TRBV5-1 and TRBJ1-5; D not certain. CDR1 is SGHRS, CDR2 YFSETQ, per germline. Trimming stripped 0 bases from V and 5 bases from J, with 12 bases between. The CDR3 runs 15 residues. The CDR3 DNA reads TGCGCCAGCAGCTTGGGCCCAGGCTCAGATCAGCCCCAGCATTTT. This gives the protein CASSLGPGSDQPQHF.

The gene calls are TRBV7-2 and TRBJ2-5, with unresolved D. The CDR3 spans 13 residues. The V gene's germline CDR1 is SGHTA and CDR2 FQGNSA. Trimming took off 3 bases at V and 2 bases at J, with 7 bases between the two ends. For the CDR3, the DNA is TGTGCCAGCAGCTTCCCGGGTCAAGAGACCCAGTACTTC. Protein product: CASSFPGQETQYF.

The V call is TRBV25-1, the J call TRBJ1-6; D uncertain. The length of the CDR3 is 13 residues. Trimming shortened V by 5 bases and J by 9 bases, and 11 bases separated the two germline ends. Germline lookup yields CDR1 MGHDK and CDR2 SYGVNS. CDR3 protein: CASSPSLLSPLHF. The CDR3 bases are TGTGCCAGCAGTCCCTCTTTACTTTCACCCCTCCACTTT.